The source of this TCR beta chain is a study of T cells after yellow fever vaccination. V was trimmed by 0 bases and J by 4 bases, leaving 16 bases between them. CDR3 length: 16 amino acids. Germline lookup yields CDR1 SGHDT and CDR2 YYEEEE. Study-level results: Among primary-vaccination clones, most reappeared after the booster, at almost 98% for CD4 and around 91% for CD8.

TCRdb ran MiXCR on the 5' RACE reads and lists one entry per CDR3 protein. The sample records 300,000 to 400,000 distinct CDR3 sequences, about 10% being singletons. Ten or more counts support this clonotype. Its antigen is unidentified. The sequencing used CD4+ T cells sorted from PBMCs, collected 45 days after the yellow fever booster vaccination. The sequence was collected from a man aged 18-30 years who received the YFV17D yellow fever vaccine. The rearrangement uses TRBV5-6 and TRBJ1-2, with unresolved D. The CDR3, as DNA: TGTGCCAGCAGCTTGGGCCCCCCACGAAACCCCTATGGCTACACCTTC. This gives the protein CASSLGPPRNPYGYTF.